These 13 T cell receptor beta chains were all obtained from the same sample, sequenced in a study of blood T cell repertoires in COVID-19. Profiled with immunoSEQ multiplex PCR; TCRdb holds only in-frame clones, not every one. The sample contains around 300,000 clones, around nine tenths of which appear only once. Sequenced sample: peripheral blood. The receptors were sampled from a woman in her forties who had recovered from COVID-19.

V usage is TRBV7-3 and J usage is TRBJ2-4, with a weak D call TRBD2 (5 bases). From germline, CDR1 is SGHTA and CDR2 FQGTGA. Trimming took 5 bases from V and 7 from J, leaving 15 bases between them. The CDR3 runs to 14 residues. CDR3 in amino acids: CASSPRPTSNIQYF. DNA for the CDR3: TGTGCCAGCAGCCCCCGACCCACTAGTAACATTCAGTACTTC.

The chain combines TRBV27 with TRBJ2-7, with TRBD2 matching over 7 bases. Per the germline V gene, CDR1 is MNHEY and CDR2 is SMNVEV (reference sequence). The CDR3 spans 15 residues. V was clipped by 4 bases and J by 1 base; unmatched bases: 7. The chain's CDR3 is CASSSLGGRSYEQYF. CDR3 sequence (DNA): TGTGCCAGCAGTTCCCTAGGCGGGAGATCCTACGAGCAGTACTTC.

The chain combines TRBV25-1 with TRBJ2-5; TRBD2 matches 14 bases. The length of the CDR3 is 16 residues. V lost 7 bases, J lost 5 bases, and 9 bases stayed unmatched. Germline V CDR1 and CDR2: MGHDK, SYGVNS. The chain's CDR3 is CASTPGLAGVGETQYF. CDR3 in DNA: TGTGCCAGCACCCCGGGACTAGCGGGAGTCGGGGAGACCCAGTACTTC. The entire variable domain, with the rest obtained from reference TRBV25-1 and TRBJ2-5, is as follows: EADIYQTPRYLVIGTGKKITLECSQTMGHDKMYWYQQDPGMELHLIHYSYGVNSTEKGDLSSESTVSRIRTEHFPLTLESARPSHTSQYLCASTPGLAGVGETQYFGPGTRLLVL.

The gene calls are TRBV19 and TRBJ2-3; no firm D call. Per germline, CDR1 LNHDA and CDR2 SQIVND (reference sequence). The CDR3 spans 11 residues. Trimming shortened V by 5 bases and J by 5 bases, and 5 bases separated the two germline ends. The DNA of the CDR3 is TGTGCCAGTAGTCACTTAGATACGCAGTATTTT. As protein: CASSHLDTQYF.

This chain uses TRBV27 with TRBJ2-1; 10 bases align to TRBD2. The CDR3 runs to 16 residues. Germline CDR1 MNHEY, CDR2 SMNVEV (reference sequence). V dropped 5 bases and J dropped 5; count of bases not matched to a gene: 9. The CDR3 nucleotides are TGTGCCAGCAGTCCGACCAGCGGGAGGGGGAACAATGAGCAGTTCTTC. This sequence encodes CASSPTSGRGNNEQFF.

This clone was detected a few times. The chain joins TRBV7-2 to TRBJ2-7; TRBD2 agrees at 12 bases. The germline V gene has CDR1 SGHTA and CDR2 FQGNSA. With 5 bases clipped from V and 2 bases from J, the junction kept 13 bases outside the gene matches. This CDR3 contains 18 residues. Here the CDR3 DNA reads TGTGCCAGCAGCATTTCCGGGACTAGCGGGTGGACCACCTACGAGCAGTACTTC. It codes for CASSISGTSGWTTYEQYF.

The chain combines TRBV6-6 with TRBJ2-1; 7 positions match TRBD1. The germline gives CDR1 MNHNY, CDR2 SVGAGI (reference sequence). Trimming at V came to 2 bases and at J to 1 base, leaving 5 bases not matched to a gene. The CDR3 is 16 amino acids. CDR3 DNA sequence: TGTGCCAGCAGTTACGGGCAGGGGGTTTCCTACAATGAGCAGTTCTTC. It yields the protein CASSYGQGVSYNEQFF.

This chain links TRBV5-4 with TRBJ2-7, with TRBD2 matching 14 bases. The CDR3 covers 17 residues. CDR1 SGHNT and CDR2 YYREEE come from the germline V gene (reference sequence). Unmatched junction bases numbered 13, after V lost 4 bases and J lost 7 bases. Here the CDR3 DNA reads TGTGCCAGCAGCAACCCTGGACTAGCGGGGGGTTCCGGAGAGCAGTACTTC. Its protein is CASSNPGLAGGSGEQYF.

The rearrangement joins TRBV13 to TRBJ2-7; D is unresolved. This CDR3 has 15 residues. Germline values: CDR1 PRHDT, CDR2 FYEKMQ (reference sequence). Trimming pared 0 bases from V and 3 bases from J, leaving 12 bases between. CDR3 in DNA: TGTGCCAGCAGCTTAGGGGGCCCTCCCGTCTACGAGCAGTACTTC. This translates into CASSLGGPPVYEQYF. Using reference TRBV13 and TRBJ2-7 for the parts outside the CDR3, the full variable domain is AAGVIQSPRHLIKEKRETATLKCYPIPRHDTVYWYQQGPGQDPQFLISFYEKMQSDKGSIPDRFSAQQFSDYHSELNMSSLELGDSALYFCASSLGGPPVYEQYFGPGTRLTVT.

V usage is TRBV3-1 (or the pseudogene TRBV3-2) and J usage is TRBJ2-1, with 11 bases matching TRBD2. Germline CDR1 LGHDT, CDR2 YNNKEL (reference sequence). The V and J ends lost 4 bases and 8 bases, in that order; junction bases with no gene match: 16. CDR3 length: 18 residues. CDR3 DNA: TGTGCCAGCAGCCCCAAACCCGCGGGGACTAGCGGCCTCGATGAGCAGTTCTTC. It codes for CASSPKPAGTSGLDEQFF.

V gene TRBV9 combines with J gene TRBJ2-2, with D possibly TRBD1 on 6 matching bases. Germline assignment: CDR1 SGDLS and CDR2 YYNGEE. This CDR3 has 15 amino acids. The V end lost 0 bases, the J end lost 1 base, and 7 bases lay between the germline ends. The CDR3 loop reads CASSVGTVNTGELFF. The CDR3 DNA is TGTGCCAGCAGCGTAGGGACAGTGAACACCGGGGAGCTGTTTTTT.

DNA of the CDR3: TGCGCCAGCAGCTTGGGTTCCTTTAGCACAGATACGCAGTATTTT. Translating gives CASSLGSFSTDTQYF. The chain links TRBV5-1 to TRBJ2-3; D is unresolved. V was trimmed by 0 bases and J by 0 bases, leaving 8 bases between them. CDR3 size: 15 residues. Germline CDR1 reads SGHRS; CDR2 reads YFSETQ.

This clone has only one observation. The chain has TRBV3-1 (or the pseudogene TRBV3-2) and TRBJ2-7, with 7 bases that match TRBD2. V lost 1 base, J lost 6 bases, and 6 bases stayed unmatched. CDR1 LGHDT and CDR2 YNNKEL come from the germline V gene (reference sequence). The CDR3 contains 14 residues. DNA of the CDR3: TGTGCCAGCAGCCAAGGGGCGGGAGTGCGCGAGCAGTACTTC. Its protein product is CASSQGAGVREQYF.